This is a list of T cell receptor beta chains from one sample in a study of cytomegalovirus exposure and HLA in healthy donors. Measured with immunoSEQ multiplex PCR; TCRdb has only the in-frame clones, and not every one. This sample carries some 80,000 clones, with approximately 1.1% going to the ten biggest clones. Source material: PBMCs. These receptors all come from a woman aged 25 to 39 in good health and CMV-seronegative. Both conserved end residues are part of each CDR3. A D gene is named only where the DNA matches it firmly.

CDR3 DNA: TGTGCCAGCAGAGAAAGAGGGGGGGGCGACAAAAGTTTGGGGTTCTTT; CDR3 protein: CASRERGGGDKSLGFF; D gene: -; V gene: TRBV6-1; J gene: TRBJ1-1
CDR3 DNA: TGTGCCAGCTCGCCCGACAGGGGGCGCGGCTACACCTTC; CDR3 protein: CASSPDRGRGYTF; D gene: TRBD1; V gene: TRBV18; J gene: TRBJ1-2
CDR3 DNA: TGTGCCAGTAGTATAGGCGGGGTGAAGAGTTCACCCCTCCACTTT; CDR3 protein: CASSIGGVKSSPLHF; D gene: -; V gene: TRBV19; J gene: TRBJ1-6
CDR3 DNA: TGTGCCAGCAGCCGGACTAGCGGGGGCGAGCAGTACTTC; CDR3 protein: CASSRTSGGEQYF; D gene: TRBD2; V gene: TRBV7-9; J gene: TRBJ2-7
CDR3 DNA: TGTGCCAGCAGTTTATACCCCCAGGGTATGGGCGAGCAGTACTTC; CDR3 protein: CASSLYPQGMGEQYF; D gene: -; V gene: TRBV28; J gene: TRBJ2-7
CDR3 DNA: TGTGCCAGCAGCTTATCAGGGAACACTGAAGCTTTCTTT; CDR3 protein: CASSLSGNTEAFF; D gene: -; V gene: TRBV7-9; J gene: TRBJ1-1
CDR3 DNA: TGTGCCAGCAGCTCCCAAGTCGGAGGAAGTCAGCCCCAGCATTTT; CDR3 protein: CASSSQVGGSQPQHF; D gene: -; V gene: TRBV7-2; J gene: TRBJ1-5
CDR3 DNA: TGTGCTAGTGGTTCGACTAGCGGGAGCTACGAGCAGTACTTC; CDR3 protein: CASGSTSGSYEQYF; D gene: TRBD2; V gene: TRBV12-5; J gene: TRBJ2-7
CDR3 DNA: TGTGCCAGCTCACCAGGCAGGGGCACTGAAGCTTTCTTT; CDR3 protein: CASSPGRGTEAFF; D gene: -; V gene: TRBV18; J gene: TRBJ1-1
CDR3 DNA: TGTGCCAGCAGTGGACCGCCCGGGACAGTTCCCCCGAGGGGAGAAGCTTTCTTT; CDR3 protein: CASSGPPGTVPPRGEAFF; D gene: TRBD1; V gene: TRBV6-1; J gene: TRBJ1-1